The 25 T cell receptor beta chains in this list originate from one sample, sequenced in a study of T cells in Graves' hyperthyroidism and ophthalmopathy. TCR beta CDR3 sequences were amplified from RNA transcripts. The HTBI primer set was used in a first-round RT-PCR of the TCR CDR3. Via MiXCR, TCRdb re-called the multiplex PCR reads, giving one row per CDR3 protein. Of 380,000 or so distinct CDR3 sequences listed, 14% were seen once; the top ten hold around 23%. The sequenced material came from blood. The source of these receptors is a woman between 25 and 40 years old with Graves' hyperthyroidism.

This clonotype was observed a handful of times. The chain employs TRBV19 and TRBJ2-2, with D possibly TRBD1 on 6 matching bases. CDR3 length: 14 amino acids. Trimming removed 6 bases from V and 7 bases from J, with 15 bases in between. Germline CDR1 LNHDA, CDR2 SQIVND (reference sequence). As DNA, the CDR3 is TGTGCCAGTAGACGGGGCGAGGGGGTCGGGGAGCTGTTTTTT. This encodes CASRRGEGVGELFF. The full variable domain, with the rest looked up from reference TRBV19 and TRBJ2-2, is DGGITQSPKYLFRKEGQNVTLSCEQNLNHDAMYWYRQDPGQGLRLIYYSQIVNDFQKGDIAEGYSVSREKKESFPLTVTSAQKNPTAFYLCASRRGEGVGELFFGEGSRLTVL.

This clonotype appeared many times. The rearrangement joins TRBV12-3 or TRBV12-4 to TRBJ2-5; D is possibly TRBD2 (5 bases). This CDR3 has 13 residues. Trimming pared 7 bases from V and 5 bases from J, leaving 14 bases between. As DNA, the CDR3 is TGTGCCAGCACCTGGAGGCGCGGGGAGACCCAGTACTTC. Its translation is CASTWRRGETQYF.

The chain couples TRBV3-1 to TRBJ2-1; D is perhaps TRBD2 (5 bases). Germline loops: CDR1 LGHDT, CDR2 YNNKEL (reference sequence). Between the trimmed V and J ends, which lost 1 base and 7 bases, there was a span of 17 bases. The CDR3 totals 16 residues. The CDR3 bases are TGTGCCAGCAGCCAAGTTGGCGGGCTCCCTTGGAATGAGCAGTTCTTC. It codes for CASSQVGGLPWNEQFF.

The rearrangement joins TRBV4-3 to TRBJ2-3; weak D call: TRBD2 (6 bases). Between the trimmed V and J ends, which lost 4 bases and 1 base, there was a span of 18 bases. Germline lookup yields CDR1 LGHNA and CDR2 YSLEER. CDR3 length equals 17 residues. This chain's CDR3 is CASSRRDSLSGTDTQYF. The CDR3 DNA reads as TGCGCCAGCAGCCGCCGGGACTCTCTGAGTGGCACAGATACGCAGTATTTT.

The table lists this clonotype with many counts. The chain has TRBV7-6 and TRBJ1-1; D is uncertain. V was clipped by 5 bases and J by 5 bases, with 12 bases between them. This CDR3 has 13 residues. Germline V CDR1 and CDR2: SGHVS, FNYEAQ. Here the CDR3 reads CASSPGIVTEAFF. CDR3 in DNA: TGTGCCAGCAGCCCCGGAATAGTGACTGAAGCTTTCTTT.

The rearrangement links TRBV14 to TRBJ2-4, with 7 positions matching TRBD2. Germline-derived CDR1 and CDR2 are SGHDN and FVKESK. This CDR3 spans 17 amino acids. J was trimmed by 6 bases and V by 0 bases; bases with no gene match: 11. This CDR3 is CASSQDLGGRSGNIQYF. The CDR3 region has the DNA TGTGCCAGCAGCCAAGATCTGGGCGGGAGAAGTGGAAACATTCAGTACTTC.

The CDR3 DNA reads TGTGCCACCCGAAGGGGGGGACCCTACGAGCAGTACTTC. It yields the protein CATRRGGPYEQYF. This chain links TRBV6-1 with TRBJ2-7, with D possibly TRBD2 on 7 matching bases. V dropped 10 bases and J dropped 2 bases, with 15 bases sitting between them. The CDR3 contains 13 residues. Germline assignment: CDR1 MNHNS and CDR2 SASEGT.

The table lists this clonotype with many counts. This chain connects TRBV10-3 to TRBJ1-2; D is possibly TRBD1 (5 bases). V gave up 3 bases and J gave up 6 bases, with 11 bases separating them. The CDR3 contains 13 residues. The V gene's germline CDR1 is ENHRY and CDR2 SYGVKD. The CDR3 DNA reads TGTGCCATCAGTGACAGGGCTCTGGATGGCTACACCTTC. This sequence encodes CAISDRALDGYTF.

This clonotype was counted between two and nine times. This sequence joins TRBV18 and TRBJ1-5; 8 nucleotides agree with TRBD1. J was trimmed by 6 bases and V by 3 bases; bases with no gene match: 4. Per the germline V gene, CDR1 is KGHSH and CDR2 is LQKENI. This CDR3 contains 14 residues. The CDR3 DNA is TGTGCCAGCTCACCCTCAGGGGGCGGTCAGCCCCAGCATTTT. Encoded protein: CASSPSGGGQPQHF.

The table lists this clonotype with a few counts. V gene TRBV13 combines with J gene TRBJ2-3; 15 positions match TRBD2. The V segment lost 4 bases and the J segment 4 bases; nucleotides outside the gene matches: 6. The CDR3 contains 17 residues. Looked up from germline, CDR1 is PRHDT and CDR2 is FYEKMQ (reference sequence). The chain's CDR3 is CASSSGLAGGWADTQYF. The DNA of the CDR3 is TGTGCCAGCAGCTCGGGACTAGCGGGAGGTTGGGCAGATACGCAGTATTTT.

Many counts were recorded for this clonotype. The rearrangement links TRBV6-1 to TRBJ2-1, with 8 nucleotides matching TRBD1. Germline CDR1 reads MNHNS; CDR2 reads SASEGT. Unmatched junction bases numbered 6, after V lost 2 bases and J lost 9 bases. The CDR3 loop spans 14 amino acids. CDR3 protein: CASSEHSRGREQFF. As DNA, the CDR3 is TGTGCCAGCAGTGAACACAGCAGGGGGCGTGAGCAGTTCTTC.

This clonotype was seen more than once but under ten times. CDR3 bases: TGTGCCAGCAGTTTGGACAGGCCGGGCAATCAGCCCCAGCATTTT. It translates to CASSLDRPGNQPQHF. V is TRBV28 and J is TRBJ1-5; TRBD1 agrees at 7 bases. CDR3 size: 15 residues. The J segment lost 2 bases and the V segment lost 3 bases, leaving 4 bases of the junction unmatched. The germline V gene encodes CDR1 MDHEN and CDR2 SYDVKM.

Remarks on this clonotype: This sequence may be a read error, since a much larger clone differs from it by one base. The chain employs TRBV28 and TRBJ1-2; D is possibly TRBD1 (5 bases). The germline V gene has CDR1 MDHEN and CDR2 SYDVKM. This CDR3 is 15 amino acids long. V dropped 3 bases and J dropped 4 bases, with 15 bases sitting between them. The CDR3 DNA is TGTGCCAGCAGTTTTGGGGCAGGGCCTCTCTATGGCTACACCTTC. This encodes CASSFGAGPLYGYTF.

The rearrangement joins TRBV4-1 to TRBJ2-1, with D tentatively TRBD2 (5 bases). There are 14 residues in the CDR3. Per the germline V gene, CDR1 is MGHRA and CDR2 is YSYEKL. The germline V and J ends were trimmed by 1 base and 10 bases, with 14 bases remaining between them. This CDR3 is CASSQVQLDTEQFF. In nucleotides, the CDR3 is TGCGCCAGCAGCCAAGTTCAACTAGATACAGAGCAGTTCTTC.

This clonotype was found a few times. The chain is built from TRBV7-2 and TRBJ1-5; TRBD1 aligns across 8 bases. The CDR3 has 15 amino acids. Germline loops: CDR1 SGHTA, CDR2 FQGNSA. Trimming at V came to 2 bases and at J to 7 bases, leaving 7 bases not matched to a gene. The CDR3 nucleotides are TGTGCCAGCAGCTTAAGTCCAGGGGGCAGCCAGCCCCAGCATTTT. It codes for CASSLSPGGSQPQHF.

The chain joins TRBV10-3 to TRBJ2-5, with D possibly called TRBD1 or TRBD2 (6 bases each). V dropped 6 bases and J dropped 1 base, with 12 bases sitting between them. CDR1 and CDR2 (germline): ENHRY, SYGVKD. CDR3 size: 14 residues. The CDR3 DNA reads TGTGCCATCAGCCCGGGGGCGAGCCAAGAGACCCAGTACTTC. It specifies CAISPGASQETQYF.

At least ten counts were recorded for this clonotype. The rearrangement uses TRBV30 and TRBJ1-5, with D uncertain. The CDR3 contains 15 residues. Germline-derived CDR1 and CDR2 are GTSNPN and SVGIG (reference sequence). V was clipped by 1 base and J by 0 bases, with 10 bases between them. The CDR3 DNA follows: TGTGCCTGGAGTGCGGGTCCTTATAGCAATCAGCCCCAGCATTTT. Protein product: CAWSAGPYSNQPQHF.

This clonotype was picked up many times. The CDR3 region is CASRRWEQYF. The CDR3 DNA follows: TGTGCCAGCAGACGGTGGGAGCAGTACTTC. The chain uses TRBV2 and TRBJ2-7; D call uncertain. The V end was cut by 6 bases, the J end by 7 bases, with 7 bases between. This CDR3 comprises 10 residues. Germline-derived CDR1 and CDR2 are SNHLY and FYNNEI.

This chain links TRBV4-3 with TRBJ2-2, with D perhaps matching TRBD1 (6 bases). The CDR3 sequence is 17 residues long. From germline, CDR1 is LGHNA and CDR2 YSLEER. V shed 4 bases and J shed 5 bases, with 20 bases lying between them. CDR3 sequence reads: CASSPSTRDTLTGELFF. The CDR3, as DNA: TGCGCCAGCAGCCCCTCTACTCGGGACACCCTAACCGGGGAGCTGTTTTTT.

This clonotype was recorded at least ten times. The rearrangement joins TRBV27 to TRBJ2-2; D may be TRBD1 or TRBD2 (5 bases each). The CDR3 covers 14 residues. Trimming took 9 bases from V and 0 from J, leaving 11 bases between them. CDR1 and CDR2 (germline): MNHEY, SMNVEV (reference sequence). CDR3 sequence reads: CASLRDANTGELFF. The CDR3 region has the DNA TGTGCCAGTCTGAGGGACGCGAACACCGGGGAGCTGTTTTTT.

This clonotype was found a few times. This chain connects TRBV19 to TRBJ2-1; D might be TRBD2 (6 bases). In germline, CDR1 is LNHDA, CDR2 SQIVND (reference sequence). This CDR3 is 17 amino acids long. Trimming stripped 1 base from V and 10 bases from J, with 23 bases between. The CDR3 DNA reads TGTGCCAGTAGTATAGTTACAGCTCGCCGCCCACGGGGGGAGCAGTTCTTC. Encoded protein: CASSIVTARRPRGEQFF.

This clonotype occurred many times. The chain is built from TRBV14 and TRBJ1-1; D is unresolved. There are 13 residues in the CDR3. The germline gives CDR1 SGHDN, CDR2 FVKESK. V lost 5 bases to trimming and J lost 2 bases, with 9 bases between them. Here the CDR3 reads CASSSQYNTEAFF. Here the CDR3 DNA reads TGTGCCAGCAGCAGTCAGTACAACACTGAAGCTTTCTTT.

This chain connects TRBV11-1 to TRBJ2-1; 8 nucleotides match TRBD1. Germline values: CDR1 SGHAT, CDR2 FQDESV (reference sequence). The CDR3 is made up of 13 amino acids. The ends lost 11 bases at V and 5 bases at J; junction bases unmatched: 8. The chain's CDR3 is CAPWTGLNNEQFF. Here the CDR3 DNA reads TGTGCCCCCTGGACAGGGCTGAACAATGAGCAGTTCTTC.

On this clonotype: One end of the junction fails to match germline, which may point to a read error. This chain's CDR3 is CAGSVEDPSSYNEQFF. The CDR3 nucleotides are TGTGCCGGCAGTGTCGAGGACCCAAGCTCCTACAATGAGCAGTTCTTC. The chain uses TRBV2 and TRBJ2-1, with unresolved D. CDR3 length: 16 residues. Germline CDR1 and CDR2: SNHLY and FYNNEI.

The chain has TRBV7-9 and TRBJ2-5, with D possibly being TRBD1 (5 bases). V shed 1 base and J shed 11 bases, with 8 bases lying between them. CDR1 and CDR2 (germline): SEHNR, FQNEAQ (reference sequence). The CDR3 is 11 amino acids. CDR3 region: CASSLEQVQYF. CDR3 in DNA: TGTGCCAGCAGCTTAGAACAGGTTCAGTACTTC.